This TCR beta chain was captured by sequencing in a study of T cell responses to AZD1222 COVID-19 vaccine listed by TCRdb under 2021. Some background on the complete study: TCR sequencing was performed for 230 to 250 trial participants, of whom some 200 were given two doses of AZD1222 and around 25 were given two doses of MenACWY control vaccine. Trial participants were enrolled by age into 18-55, 56-69 and 70-plus year subgroups, with approximately 150, 28 and 58 TCR-sequenced participants respectively.

Overall study results and their limits: Participants were mostly white British, with more females than males. The authors suggested clonal diversity may have been underestimated. CD4 TCRs associated with the vaccine covered the entire spike protein, and the dominant responses were in regions 160-218 and 743-854. Because no day 14 peak-response samples were available, repertoires were characterized only after the peak T cell response. Spike-specific TCR breadth and depth rose significantly after two AZD1222 doses compared with day 0 and with MenACWY recipients. Reportedly, almost half of the unique spike-specific TCRs recognized epitopes lying outside the regions that are mutated in the B.1.351 and B.1.1.7 variants. The 56-69-year group was small, and its depth increase did not reach significance, likely because of low power. Conclusions about previously exposed vaccinees are limited because only a handful of AZD1222 recipients were SARS-CoV-2 seropositive at baseline.

The CDR3 regions of human TCRbeta chains were analyzed by immunosequencing. In the paper's pipeline: Repertoire TCRs were matched against a reference library of SARS-CoV-2-specific TCRs generated with the MIRA antigen-specificity platform. Breadth was defined as the fraction of unique TCRs that were SARS-CoV-2-associated, and depth was defined as the fraction of total T cells that were SARS-CoV-2-associated. Each spike-specific TCR was assigned to its reactive spike region and to a CD4 or CD8 class using the MIRA data. Log10-transformed breadth and depth values were compared by one-way ANOVA with Sidak's multiple comparisons tests. TCRdb retrieved this table from immuneACCESS and kept in-frame rearrangements only. Not all clones are present; in checked studies, unresolved V genes account for under half, and no reason is known for the remainder. The DNA was the basis for D and trimming; V, J and clone size are from that table. The table for this sample lists about 120,000 clones; just over 90% of them were counted only once. Together, the top ten hold less than 6% of the sample.

As to this clone: This receptor's antigen is unknown. No base quality values were provided; no much bigger clone lies one nucleotide off.

The time point label, read with the paper, signifies: about 28 days (+/-7) after the second vaccine dose. AZD1222 recipients with second doses at about 4 weeks or about 12 weeks were pooled, because spike-specific TCR depth and breadth did not differ between schedules. Vaccinee samples were obtained from the UK trials COV001 and COV002, which included a single-blind randomized controlled phase 2/3 trial of AZD1222 (ChAdOx1 nCoV-19) in healthy adults. For TCRbeta chain sequencing, PBMC samples were collected from trial participants at day 0 and at day 28 after the second dose. CDR1 and CDR2 were assigned from the germline V gene as SGDLS and YYNGEE. The CDR3 goes from the cysteine to the phenylalanine over 12 residues. CDR3 DNA only is kept here, 36 bases in frame from base 1. At the junction V is shortened by 0 bases and J by 8 bases, with 5 bases in between.

This clonotype was obtained from an adult who received the AZD1222 COVID-19 vaccine. This specimen consisted of peripheral blood, obtained 28 days after the second AZD1222 dose. Here the chain combines TRBV9 and TRBJ2-2, with TRBD1 perhaps the D gene, on 5 matching bases. Here is the DNA: TGTGCCAGCAGCGTAGCAGGGGGGGAGCTGTTTTTT. It is translated as CASSVAGGELFF.